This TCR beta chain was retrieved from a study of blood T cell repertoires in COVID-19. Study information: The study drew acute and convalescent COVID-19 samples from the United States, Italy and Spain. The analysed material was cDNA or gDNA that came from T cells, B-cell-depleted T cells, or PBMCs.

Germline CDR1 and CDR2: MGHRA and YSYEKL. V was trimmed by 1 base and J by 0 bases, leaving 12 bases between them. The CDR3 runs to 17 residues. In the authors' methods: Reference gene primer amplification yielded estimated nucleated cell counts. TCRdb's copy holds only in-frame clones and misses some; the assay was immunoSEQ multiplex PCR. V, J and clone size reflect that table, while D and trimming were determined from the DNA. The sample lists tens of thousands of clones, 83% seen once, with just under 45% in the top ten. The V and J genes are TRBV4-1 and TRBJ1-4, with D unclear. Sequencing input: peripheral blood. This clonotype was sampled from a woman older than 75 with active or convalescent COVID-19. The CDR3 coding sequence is TGCGCCAGCAGCCAAGGAAACCTCCGGTCAACTAATGAAAAACTGTTTTTT. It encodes CASSQGNLRSTNEKLFF.